These T cell receptor beta chains were read from a single sample in a study of neurological immune-mediated disorders. Each CDR3 protein gets one entry after TCRdb re-called the 5' RACE reads with MiXCR. This sample has 20,000 to 30,000 distinct CDR3 sequences, with 5.5% to 8% found just once. The specimen sequenced was PBMCs. The receptors come from a middle-aged woman in good health. Both conserved end residues are part of each CDR3. D genes are given only for firm matches. Rows give clone size only sometimes, using once, few, many, or a class for an expanded clone.

clone_size	d_call	v_call	j_call	cdr3_nt	cdr3_aa
many	TRBD2	TRBV2	TRBJ2-3	TGTGCCAGCCGGGGGGGCCCAGATACGCAGTATTTT	CASRGGPDTQYF
many	NA	TRBV29-1	TRBJ2-1	TGCAGCGTCCTCCATTGGGACTTCAATAATGAGCAGTTCTTC	CSVLHWDFNNEQFF
many	NA	TRBV5-5	TRBJ2-1	TGTGCCAGCAGCGCAGAGCCTCCCGGCAATGAGCAGTTCTTC	CASSAEPPGNEQFF
many	NA	TRBV20-1	TRBJ2-1	TGCAGTGCTAGAGATTTTCCTAGCGTAGTTGGTGAGCAGTTCTTC	CSARDFPSVVGEQFF
many	NA	TRBV2	TRBJ1-4	TGTGCCACCACGGGCTCTATCCGGGAAAAACTGTTTTTT	CATTGSIREKLFF
many	NA	TRBV15	TRBJ2-1	TGTGCCACCAGCAGAGATAGAACACAAACGAGGGTAGGCGATGAGCAGTTCTTC	CATSRDRTQTRVGDEQFF
many	NA	TRBV29-1	TRBJ1-1	TGCAGCGCCGAGGAAGTTACCCCCACTGAAGCTTTCTTT	CSAEEVTPTEAFF
many	NA	TRBV5-1	TRBJ2-3	TGCGCCAGCAGTTACAGAGGAATAATCACAGATACGCAGTATTTT	CASSYRGIITDTQYF
many	NA	TRBV28	TRBJ1-5	TGTGCCAGCAGCCCCGGGGCAGGGAGAAGCAATCAGCCCCAGCATTTT	CASSPGAGRSNQPQHF
many	NA	TRBV5-1	TRBJ2-7	TGCGCCAGCAGCATTGAATCAGGGAATATAAACTACGAGCAGTACTTC	CASSIESGNINYEQYF
many	NA	TRBV28	TRBJ2-5	TGTGCCAGCAGTTTTCGACCCCCAAAAATAGAGACCCAGTACTTC	CASSFRPPKIETQYF
many	NA	TRBV7-9	TRBJ2-7	TGTGCCAGCAGCTTTGGCGCCAGCTCCTACGAGCAGTACTTC	CASSFGASSYEQYF
few	TRBD2	TRBV5-1	TRBJ2-1	TGCGCCAGCAGCCAACCAAAATTAGCGGGAGAAGGATACAATGAGCAGTTCTTC	CASSQPKLAGEGYNEQFF
many	TRBD1	TRBV29-1	TRBJ2-7	TGCAGCGCGAGAGGGACAGTCTCCTCCTACGAGCAGTACTTC	CSARGTVSSYEQYF
many	NA	TRBV6-5	TRBJ2-7	TGTGCCAGCAGTTACCTGGACAACCTCTACGAGCAGTACTTC	CASSYLDNLYEQYF
many	NA	TRBV4-1	TRBJ2-1	TGCGCCAGCAGCCAAGATATGGGGTTCTTCGGGCTGGGTAACACAAATGAGCAGTTCTTC	CASSQDMGFFGLGNTNEQFF
many	TRBD1	TRBV3-1	TRBJ2-3	TGTGCCAGCAGCCAAGTCACAACAGGGGGTTCCACAGATACGCAGTATTTT	CASSQVTTGGSTDTQYF
many	TRBD2	TRBV5-1	TRBJ2-3	TGCGCCAGCAGCCCGACGACTAGCTATCCTGATACGCAGTATTTT	CASSPTTSYPDTQYF
many	NA	TRBV12-3/TRBV12-4	TRBJ1-1	TGTGCCAGCAGTTGGGTACACCTGAACACTGAAGCTTTCTTT	CASSWVHLNTEAFF
many	NA	TRBV7-3	TRBJ1-2	TGTGCCAGCAGCTTAAGGGGTCTCAGCTATGGCTACACCTTC	CASSLRGLSYGYTF
NA	NA	TRBV28	TRBJ1-4	TGTGCCAGCAATAGACAGGCCTCTAATGAAAACCTGTTTTTT	CASNRQASNENLFF
medium-sized	TRBD2	TRBV6-5	TRBJ2-7	TGTGCCAGCAGTTACTCGAGCGGGAGTGGCGACGAGCAGTACTTC	CASSYSSGSGDEQYF
medium-sized	NA	TRBV15	TRBJ2-2	TGTGCCACCACGCTAACATCGAACACCGGGGAGCTGTTTTTT	CATTLTSNTGELFF
many	NA	TRBV27	TRBJ2-5	TGTGCCAGCAGTTTCTTGGGCTCCACGACCCAGTACTTC	CASSFLGSTTQYF
many	NA	TRBV18	TRBJ1-1	TGTGCCAGCATCCCCAAGGGGGGGACTGAAGCTTTCTTT	CASIPKGGTEAFF
many	TRBD2	TRBV5-1	TRBJ2-7	TGCGCCAGCAGCTTGGTCGAACTAGCGGGACACTACGAGCAGTACTTC	CASSLVELAGHYEQYF
many	NA	TRBV15	TRBJ2-3	TGTGCCACCAGCGGCACAGATACGCAGTATTTT	CATSGTDTQYF
many	NA	TRBV5-1	TRBJ1-2	TGCGCCAGCAGCTTGCTCGGGGTAGACTATGGCTACACCTTC	CASSLLGVDYGYTF
many	TRBD1	TRBV24-1	TRBJ2-2	TGTGCCACCAGTGACCACGACAGGGGGCGGGGAACCGGGGAGCTGTTTTTT	CATSDHDRGRGTGELFF
medium-sized	NA	TRBV5-1	TRBJ1-1	TGCGCCAGCAGCTTGTCAGCCGTCAACACTGAAGCTTTCTTT	CASSLSAVNTEAFF
many	NA	TRBV5-1	TRBJ1-2	TGCGCCAGCAGCTTGAGCTCGGAGCATAACTATGGCTACACCTTC	CASSLSSEHNYGYTF
NA	TRBD1	TRBV7-9	TRBJ2-7	TGTGCCAGCAGCTGGTCCTTGGCGGGACAGGGCCTCATATACGAGCAGTACTTC	CASSWSLAGQGLIYEQYF
medium-sized	NA	TRBV10-3	TRBJ2-5	TGTGCCATCAGCCCTGGGCAGGGTGGGGAGACCCAGTACTTC	CAISPGQGGETQYF
NA	NA	TRBV20-1	TRBJ1-1	TGCAGTGCTACCAGACAGGTAGAGGACACTGAAGCTTTCTTT	CSATRQVEDTEAFF
many	NA	TRBV20-1	TRBJ1-3	TGCAGTGCTAGGATGGCAGCCTCTGGAAACACCATATATTTT	CSARMAASGNTIYF
many	NA	TRBV2	TRBJ1-2	TGTGCCAGCAGCTCACCCCGACAGGACACTAACTATGGCTACACCTTC	CASSSPRQDTNYGYTF
many	TRBD1	TRBV20-1	TRBJ2-3	TGCAGTGCTAGAGATTCGCGACAGGGGCTTCTAACGCAGTATTTT	CSARDSRQGLLTQYF
medium-sized	NA	TRBV2	TRBJ2-2	TGTGCCAGCAGTAAGACTAGTACCGGGGAGCTGTTTTTT	CASSKTSTGELFF
many	NA	TRBV20-1	TRBJ2-3	TGCAGTGCTAGACCCTCATTCGCCCTCCCCACAGATACGCAGTATTTT	CSARPSFALPTDTQYF
NA	NA	TRBV3-1	TRBJ2-5	TGTGCCAGCACCCCGCCCCAAGAGACCCAGTACTTC	CASTPPQETQYF
many	TRBD2	TRBV5-1	TRBJ2-3	TGCGCCAGCAGCTTTTCCTCGGGACTAGGCACAGATACGCAGTATTTT	CASSFSSGLGTDTQYF
many	NA	TRBV12-3/TRBV12-4	TRBJ2-1	TGTGCCAGCAGTCCGAACAGGGACCGGACCTACAATGAGCAGTTCTTC	CASSPNRDRTYNEQFF
medium-sized	TRBD2	TRBV20-1	TRBJ2-3	TGCAGTGCGACGGGAGGGCCGGGCACAGATACGCAGTATTTT	CSATGGPGTDTQYF
many	TRBD2	TRBV20-1	TRBJ2-7	TGCAGTGCCGAGTCCCGTTCTAGCGGGCACTCCTACGAGCAGTACTTC	CSAESRSSGHSYEQYF
large	TRBD2	TRBV20-1	TRBJ2-7	TGCAGTGCTAGAGGGACTAGCGACTACGAGCAGTACTTC	CSARGTSDYEQYF
many	NA	TRBV7-6	TRBJ1-1	TGTGCCAGCAGCTTAGAAGTAGGGCGAGAAGCTTTCTTT	CASSLEVGREAFF
many	NA	TRBV29-1	TRBJ2-7	TGCAGCGTTGACGTCGGGGCCTACGAGCAGTACTTC	CSVDVGAYEQYF
many	NA	TRBV20-1	TRBJ2-1	TGCAGTGCTCAAGGGGGGCCAGAAGAGCAGTTCTTC	CSAQGGPEEQFF
NA	NA	TRBV12-5	TRBJ1-1	TGTGCTAGTGGTTTGGTAGGGTCAGAAGAGAACACTGAAGCTTTCTTT	CASGLVGSEENTEAFF